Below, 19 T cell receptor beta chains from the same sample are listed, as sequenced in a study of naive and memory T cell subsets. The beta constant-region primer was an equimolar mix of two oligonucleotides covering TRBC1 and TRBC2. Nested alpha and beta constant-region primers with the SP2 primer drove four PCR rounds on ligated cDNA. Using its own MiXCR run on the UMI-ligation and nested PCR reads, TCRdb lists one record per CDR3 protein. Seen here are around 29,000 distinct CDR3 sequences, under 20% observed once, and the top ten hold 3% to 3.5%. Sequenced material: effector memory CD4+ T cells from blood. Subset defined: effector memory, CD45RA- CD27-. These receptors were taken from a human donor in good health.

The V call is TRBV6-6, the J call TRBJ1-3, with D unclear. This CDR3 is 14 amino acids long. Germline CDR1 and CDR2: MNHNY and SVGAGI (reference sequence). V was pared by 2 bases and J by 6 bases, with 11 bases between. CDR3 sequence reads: CASSYTDSKNTIYF. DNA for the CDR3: TGTGCCAGCAGTTACACCGACTCAAAAAACACCATATATTTT.

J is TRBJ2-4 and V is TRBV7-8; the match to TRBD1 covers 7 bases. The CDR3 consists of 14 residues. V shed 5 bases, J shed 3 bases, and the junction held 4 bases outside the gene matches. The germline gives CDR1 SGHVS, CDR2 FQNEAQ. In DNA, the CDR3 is TGTGCCAGCAGCCTCGACAGGGACAAAAACATTCAGTACTTC. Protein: CASSLDRDKNIQYF.

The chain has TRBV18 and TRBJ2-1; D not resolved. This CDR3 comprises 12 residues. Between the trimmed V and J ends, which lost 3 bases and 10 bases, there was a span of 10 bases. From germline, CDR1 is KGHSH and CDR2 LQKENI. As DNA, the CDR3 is TGTGCCAGCTCACCGGACCTCAGGGAGCAGTTCTTC. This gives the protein CASSPDLREQFF.

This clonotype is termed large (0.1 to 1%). CDR3 amino acids: CASSLGGYSNQPQHF. The DNA for the CDR3 is TGTGCCAGCAGCTTAGGAGGGTATAGCAATCAGCCCCAGCATTTT. V usage is TRBV7-9 and J usage is TRBJ1-5; no clear D gene. This CDR3 has 15 amino acids. Per the germline V gene, CDR1 is SEHNR and CDR2 is FQNEAQ (reference sequence). V lost 1 base, J lost 0 bases, and 7 bases lay in between.

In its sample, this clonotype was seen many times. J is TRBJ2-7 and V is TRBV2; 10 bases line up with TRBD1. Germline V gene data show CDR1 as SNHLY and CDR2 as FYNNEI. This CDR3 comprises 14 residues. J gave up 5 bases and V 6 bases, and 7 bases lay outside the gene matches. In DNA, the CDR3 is TGTGCCAGCAGCCTCTTGGGACAGGGGAACGAGCAGTACTTC. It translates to CASSLLGQGNEQYF.

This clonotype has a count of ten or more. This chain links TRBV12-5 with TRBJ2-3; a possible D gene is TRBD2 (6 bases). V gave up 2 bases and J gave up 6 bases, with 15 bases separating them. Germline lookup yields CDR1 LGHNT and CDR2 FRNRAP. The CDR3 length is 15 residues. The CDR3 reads CASGLFRDFGDTQYF. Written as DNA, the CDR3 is TGTGCTAGTGGTTTGTTCCGGGACTTCGGGGATACGCAGTATTTT. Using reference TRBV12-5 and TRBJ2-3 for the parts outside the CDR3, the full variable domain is DARVTQTPRHKVTEMGQEVTMRCQPILGHNTVFWYRQTMMQGLELLAYFRNRAPLDDSGMPKDRFSAEMPDATLATLKIQPSEPRDSAVYFCASGLFRDFGDTQYFGPGTRLTVL.

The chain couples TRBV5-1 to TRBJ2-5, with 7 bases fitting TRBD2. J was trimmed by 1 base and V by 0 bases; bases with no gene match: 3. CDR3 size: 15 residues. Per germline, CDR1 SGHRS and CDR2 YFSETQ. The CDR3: CASSLGSSGQETQYF. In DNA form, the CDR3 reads TGCGCCAGCAGCTTGGGCTCTAGCGGCCAAGAGACCCAGTACTTC.

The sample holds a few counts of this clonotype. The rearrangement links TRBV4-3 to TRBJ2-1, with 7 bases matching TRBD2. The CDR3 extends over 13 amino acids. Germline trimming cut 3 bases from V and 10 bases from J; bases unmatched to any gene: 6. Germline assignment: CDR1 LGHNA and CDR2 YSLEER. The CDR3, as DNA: TGCGCCAGCAGCCACACTAGCGTCGGCGAGCAGTTCTTC. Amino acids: CASSHTSVGEQFF.

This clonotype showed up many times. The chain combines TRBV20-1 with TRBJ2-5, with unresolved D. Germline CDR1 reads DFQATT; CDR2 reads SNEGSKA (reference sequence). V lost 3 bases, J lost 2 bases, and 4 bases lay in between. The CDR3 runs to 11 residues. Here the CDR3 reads CSARGQETQYF. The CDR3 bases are TGCAGTGCTAGGGGACAAGAGACCCAGTACTTC.

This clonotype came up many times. The CDR3: CASSSDRDRGHEQYF. The CDR3 DNA follows: TGTGCCAGCAGCTCCGACCGGGACAGGGGTCACGAGCAGTACTTC. The chain joins TRBV5-4 to TRBJ2-7; 10 bases match TRBD1. The CDR3 length is 15 residues. J lost 5 bases, V lost 3 bases, and 8 bases had no gene match. Germline CDR1 SGHNT, CDR2 YYREEE (reference sequence).

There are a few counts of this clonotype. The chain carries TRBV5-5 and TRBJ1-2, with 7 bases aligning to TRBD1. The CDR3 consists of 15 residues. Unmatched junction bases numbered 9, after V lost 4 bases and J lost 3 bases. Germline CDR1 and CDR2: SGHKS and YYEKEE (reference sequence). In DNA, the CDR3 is TGTGCCAGCAGCCCCGGACAGGTTCGTTACTATGGCTACACCTTC. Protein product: CASSPGQVRYYGYTF. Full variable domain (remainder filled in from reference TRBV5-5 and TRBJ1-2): DAGVTQSPTHLIKTRGQQVTLRCSPISGHKSVSWYQQVLGQGPQFIFQYYEKEERGRGNFPDRFSARQFPNYSSELNVNALLLGDSALYLCASSPGQVRYYGYTFGSGTRLTVV.

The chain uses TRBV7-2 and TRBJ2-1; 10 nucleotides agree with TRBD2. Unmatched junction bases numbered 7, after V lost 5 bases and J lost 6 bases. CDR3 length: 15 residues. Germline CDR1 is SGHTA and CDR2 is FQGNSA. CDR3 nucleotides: TGTGCCAGCAGCCCGAGGACTAGCGGACCCAATGAGCAGTTCTTC. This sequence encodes CASSPRTSGPNEQFF.

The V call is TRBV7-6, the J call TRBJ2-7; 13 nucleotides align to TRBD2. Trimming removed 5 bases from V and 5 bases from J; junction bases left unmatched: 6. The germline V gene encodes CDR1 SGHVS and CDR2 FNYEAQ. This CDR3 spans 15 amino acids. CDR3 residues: CASSPRTSGSNEQYF. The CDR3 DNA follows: TGTGCCAGCAGCCCAAGGACTAGCGGGAGTAACGAGCAGTACTTC.

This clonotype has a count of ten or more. The CDR3 DNA sequence: TGCGCCAGCAGCCCCCAGGACTTACTAGCTACCGGGGAGCTGTTTTTT. Translation gives CASSPQDLLATGELFF. V is TRBV4-1 and J is TRBJ2-2, with TRBD2 as a possible D gene (6 bases). Trimming cost V 4 bases and J 5 bases, with 17 bases left between them. The CDR3 is made up of 16 amino acids. Germline-derived CDR1 and CDR2 are MGHRA and YSYEKL.

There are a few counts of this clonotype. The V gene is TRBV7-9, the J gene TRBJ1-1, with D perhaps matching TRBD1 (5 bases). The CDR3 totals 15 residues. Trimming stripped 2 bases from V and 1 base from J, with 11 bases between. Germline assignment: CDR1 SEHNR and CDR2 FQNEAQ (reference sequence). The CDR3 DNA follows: TGTGCCAGCAGCTTACAGGGCAGAAGGAACACTGAAGCTTTCTTT. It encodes CASSLQGRRNTEAFF.

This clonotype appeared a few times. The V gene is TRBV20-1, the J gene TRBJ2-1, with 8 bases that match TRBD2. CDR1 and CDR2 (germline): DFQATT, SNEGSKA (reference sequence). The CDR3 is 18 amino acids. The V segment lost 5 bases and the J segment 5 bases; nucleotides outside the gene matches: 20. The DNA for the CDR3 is TGCAGTGCTCCGAGCGGGAGTCTGGGGGCCATAATGAACAATGAGCAGTTCTTC. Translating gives CSAPSGSLGAIMNNEQFF.

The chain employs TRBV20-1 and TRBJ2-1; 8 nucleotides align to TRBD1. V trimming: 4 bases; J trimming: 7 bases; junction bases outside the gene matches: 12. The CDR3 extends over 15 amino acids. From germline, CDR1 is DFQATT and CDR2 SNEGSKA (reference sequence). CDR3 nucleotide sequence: TGCAGTGCTACGAGAGCTGGCAGGGGGCAAAATGAGCAGTTCTTC. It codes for CSATRAGRGQNEQFF.

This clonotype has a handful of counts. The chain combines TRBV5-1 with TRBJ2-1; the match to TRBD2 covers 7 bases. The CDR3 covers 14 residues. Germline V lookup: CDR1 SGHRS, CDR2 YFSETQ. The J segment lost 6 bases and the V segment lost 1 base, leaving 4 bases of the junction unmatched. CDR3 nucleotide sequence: TGCGCCAGCAGCTTGAGTCTAGCGGCCAATGAGCAGTTCTTC. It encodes CASSLSLAANEQFF.

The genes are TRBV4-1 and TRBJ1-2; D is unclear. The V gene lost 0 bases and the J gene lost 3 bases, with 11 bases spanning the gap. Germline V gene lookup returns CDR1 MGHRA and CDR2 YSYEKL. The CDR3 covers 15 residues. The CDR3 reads CASSQETGHYYGYTF. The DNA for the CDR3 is TGCGCCAGCAGCCAAGAAACCGGGCATTACTATGGCTACACCTTC.